Reported below is one T cell receptor beta chain. Its target is not known. Through a sample-barcoded 5' primer and a J-beta primer mix, a second PCR was run for roughly 6 to 11 cycles. The authors tagged each cDNA molecule using a template-switch adaptor with 12 random nucleotides. CDR3-containing paired-end reads numbered at least 3 million in each sample. One entry per CDR3 protein results from TCRdb running MiXCR on the 5' RACE reads. The repertoire has 650,000 to 800,000 distinct CDR3 sequences, approximately 52% of them found once; the top ten carry approximately 13%. J was trimmed by 5 bases and V by 6 bases; bases with no gene match: 8. CDR1 is MNHEY, CDR2 SMNVEV, per germline (reference sequence). This CDR3 spans 14 amino acids. Extracted total RNA amounted to at least 5 micrograms for each sample. This specimen belongs to a study of blood T cells in healthy people across ages. General study findings and limits: Per million T cells, TCR beta diversity dropped roughly linearly as age increased.

The source material was blood. The chain recombines TRBV27 with TRBJ1-2, with 8 bases matching TRBD1. The TCR was taken from a woman older than 75 in good health. The CDR3, as DNA: TGTGCCAGCAGGGCGACAGGGGTGGGTTATGGCTACACCTTC. The encoded protein is CASRATGVGYGYTF.